This TCR beta chain stems from a study of OX40 agonist ivuxolimab in advanced cancers. Whole-study context: Melanoma, hepatocellular carcinoma, head and neck or renal cell cancer occurred in dose-escalation patients. Age averaged roughly 60 years (range roughly 23 to 79), and more than 80% were male.

Study outcomes and limitations: Partial responders receiving 0.1-3.0 mg/kg showed among the lowest clonal expansion.

Remarks on this clone: The antigen remains undetermined.

The data were produced by immunoSEQ multiplex PCR, yet TCRdb's version contains in-frame clones alone and is incomplete. This sample has roughly 100,000 clones, with about 90% found just once. Trimming took off 5 bases at V and 6 bases at J, with 10 bases between the two ends. Germline assignment: CDR1 MNHNS and CDR2 SASEGT. This CDR3 has 12 amino acids. Systemic immunosuppression or autoimmune disease history was grounds to exclude patients. V and J are TRBV6-1 and TRBJ1-2; D unresolved. The sequences come from CD4+ or CD8+ T cells sorted from blood, collected in a trial of the OX40 agonist ivuxolimab. The receptor comes from an adult with an advanced solid tumor such as melanoma, head and neck, liver or kidney cancer. The CDR3 region has the DNA TGTGCCAGCAGTTTACAGAGAGATGGCTACACCTTC. Translating it yields CASSLQRDGYTF.